The 32 T cell receptor beta chains below all came from one sample that was sequenced in a study of blood T cell repertoires in COVID-19. Data came from immunoSEQ multiplex PCR; TCRdb stores just in-frame clones and leaves some out. In the table there are approximately 400,000 clones, about 80% of which are singletons. The specimen was peripheral blood. These TCRs come from a human donor with acute or convalescent COVID-19. The donor label of this sample is uncertain.

The chain recombines TRBV4-2 with TRBJ2-1; the D gene is possibly TRBD2 (5 bases). The germline V gene encodes CDR1 LGHNA and CDR2 YNFKEQ. This CDR3 spans 16 amino acids. V was trimmed by 0 bases and J by 2 bases, leaving 11 bases between them. DNA of the CDR3: TGTGCCAGCAGCCAAGAACCCAGCGGACCCTACAATGAGCAGTTCTTC. Amino acids: CASSQEPSGPYNEQFF.

In DNA, the CDR3 is TGTGCCAGCAGCCAAAGGGGGCGACAGGGGGCGGAGGGCTACACCTTC. Its protein is CASSQRGRQGAEGYTF. The J gene is TRBJ1-2, the V gene TRBV3-1 (or the pseudogene TRBV3-2), with 10 nucleotides matching TRBD1. The CDR3 sequence is 16 residues long. V shed 2 bases, J shed 8 bases, and the junction held 11 bases outside the gene matches. Germline V gives CDR1 LGHDT, CDR2 YNNKEL (reference sequence).

The chain is built from TRBV6-5 and TRBJ2-7, with a weak D call TRBD2 (7 bases). The CDR3 is 15 residues long. V was clipped by 9 bases and J by 6 bases, with 24 bases between them. Germline V gene data show CDR1 as MNHEY and CDR2 as SVGAGI. In DNA, the CDR3 is TGTGCCAGTGGGCACCCAACCAAGGGGGGGTCCGAGCAGTACTTC. Translation: CASGHPTKGGSEQYF.

V is TRBV5-1 and J is TRBJ2-7; 11 positions match TRBD2. CDR3 length: 16 amino acids. Trimming removed 2 bases from V and 1 base from J; junction bases left unmatched: 5. Germline CDR1 and CDR2: SGHRS and YFSETQ. CDR3 in amino acids: CASSFPSGRPSYEQYF. CDR3 in DNA: TGCGCCAGCAGCTTTCCTAGCGGGAGGCCATCCTACGAGCAGTACTTC. Looking up the rest from reference TRBV5-1 and TRBJ2-7 gives the full variable domain: KAGVTQTPRYLIKTRGQQVTLSCSPISGHRSVSWYQQTPGQGLQFLFEYFSETQRNKGNFPGRFSGRQFSNSRSEMNVSTLELGDSALYLCASSFPSGRPSYEQYFGPGTRLTVT.

The V gene is TRBV2, the J gene TRBJ2-7, with 7 bases aligning to TRBD1. V was clipped by 3 bases and J by 8 bases; unmatched bases: 10. Germline values: CDR1 SNHLY, CDR2 FYNNEI. There are 14 residues in the CDR3. The CDR3 region is CASSDTGTASKQYF. The CDR3 region has the DNA TGTGCCAGCAGTGACACTGGGACAGCCTCGAAGCAGTACTTC.

In DNA form, the CDR3 reads TGTGCCAGCAGCCAAGTTGGACTAGCGGGAGGGCCCTACAATGAGCAGTTCTTC. It codes for CASSQVGLAGGPYNEQFF. This chain joins TRBV14 and TRBJ2-1; 15 nucleotides match TRBD2. V shed 1 base and J 2 bases; nucleotides not matched to a gene: 3. In germline, CDR1 is SGHDN, CDR2 FVKESK. The CDR3 runs to 18 residues.

This chain links TRBV10-2 with TRBJ2-7; 9 nucleotides agree with TRBD1. CDR3 length: 14 amino acids. The V gene end was trimmed by 5 bases and the J gene end by 2 bases; junction bases not matched to a gene: 4. Germline V lookup: CDR1 WSHSY, CDR2 SAAADI. CDR3 amino acids: CASSKDRGAYEQYF. CDR3 DNA sequence: TGCGCCAGCAGTAAGGACAGGGGCGCCTACGAGCAGTACTTC.

The rearrangement uses TRBV18 and TRBJ2-1; tentative D call: TRBD2 (5 bases). The germline V gene has CDR1 KGHSH and CDR2 LQKENI. With 3 bases removed from V and 0 bases from J, the gap between germline ends came to 15 bases. The length of the CDR3 is 17 residues. The CDR3 bases are TGTGCCAGCTCACCCCAAAGCGGAGCCGGCTCCTACAATGAGCAGTTCTTC. Translation gives CASSPQSGAGSYNEQFF.

The chain links TRBV19 to TRBJ2-7; TRBD1 matches at 10 bases. The germline CDR1 and CDR2 sequences are LNHDA and SQIVND (reference sequence). Trimming took 5 bases from V and 0 from J; bases not matched to a gene: 4. CDR3 length: 15 amino acids. This chain's CDR3 is CASSGRTGGSYEQYF. In DNA, the CDR3 is TGTGCCAGTAGTGGCCGGACAGGGGGCTCCTACGAGCAGTACTTC.

The CDR3 is CASSSLGTGPYEQYF. For the CDR3, the DNA is TGTGCCAGCAGTTCCCTCGGGACAGGGCCCTACGAGCAGTACTTC. This chain links TRBV11-1 with TRBJ2-7; 9 nucleotides line up with TRBD1. Germline V gene sequence: CDR1 SGHAT, CDR2 FQDESV (reference sequence). This CDR3 spans 15 amino acids. Trimming at V came to 6 bases and at J to 2 bases, leaving 8 bases not matched to a gene.

V usage is TRBV28 and J usage is TRBJ1-2; no reliable D call. Germline assignment: CDR1 MDHEN and CDR2 SYDVKM. This CDR3 comprises 11 residues. The ends were cut back, 5 bases at V and 7 bases at J, with 8 bases in the middle. CDR3 in amino acids: CASSTRLGYTF. DNA of the CDR3: TGTGCCAGCAGTACCCGACTTGGCTACACCTTC.

In regard to this clone: A junction boundary mismatches the germline segment, possibly from a read error. The rearrangement links TRBV4-2 to TRBJ2-3; 8 positions match TRBD2. The CDR3 has 15 residues. Germline V gene data show CDR1 as LGHNA and CDR2 as YNFKEQ. The CDR3 loop is CASRQAAGDTYTQYF. Written as DNA, the CDR3 is TGTGCCAGCAGGCAAGCAGCGGGGGACACTTATACGCAGTATTTT.

This sequence joins TRBV7-9 and TRBJ1-2, with no clear D. CDR1 is SEHNR and CDR2 is FQNEAQ in the germline V gene (reference sequence). The V gene lost 5 bases and the J gene lost 1 base, with 23 bases spanning the gap. The CDR3 totals 18 residues. This CDR3 reads CASSPHRRGGHGNYGYTF. Here the CDR3 DNA reads TGTGCCAGCAGCCCACACCGACGGGGAGGCCATGGTAACTATGGCTACACCTTC.

The V gene is TRBV5-1, the J gene TRBJ2-1; 9 bases fit TRBD2. The CDR3 consists of 15 residues. J lost 6 bases, V lost 0 bases, and 4 bases had no gene match. Germline lookup yields CDR1 SGHRS and CDR2 YFSETQ. The CDR3 coding sequence is TGCGCCAGCAGCTTGGTTAGCGGGGGTGTCAATGAGCAGTTCTTC. The encoded protein is CASSLVSGGVNEQFF.

The CDR3 is CASSTGQGNSPKNIQYF. The CDR3 DNA sequence: TGCGCCAGCAGCACCGGACAGGGGAATAGTCCCAAAAACATTCAGTACTTC. J is TRBJ2-4 and V is TRBV5-1; TRBD1 agrees at 9 bases. The germline CDR1 and CDR2 sequences are SGHRS and YFSETQ. CDR3 length equals 17 residues. The trim removed 4 bases at V and 2 bases at J, leaving 10 bases unmatched. The full variable domain, with the rest looked up from reference TRBV5-1 and TRBJ2-4, is KAGVTQTPRYLIKTRGQQVTLSCSPISGHRSVSWYQQTPGQGLQFLFEYFSETQRNKGNFPGRFSGRQFSNSRSEMNVSTLELGDSALYLCASSTGQGNSPKNIQYFGAGTRLSVL.

The chain has TRBV12-5 and TRBJ2-1; D gene ambiguous. Trimming removed 0 bases at V and 0 bases at J, with 9 bases between. The CDR3 loop spans 16 amino acids. Germline V gene sequence: CDR1 LGHNT, CDR2 FRNRAP. This chain's CDR3 is CASGLVRSNSYNEQFF. The CDR3, as DNA: TGTGCTAGTGGTTTGGTACGTTCTAACTCCTACAATGAGCAGTTCTTC.

This clone has only a few counts. The same CDR3 can be traced to other DNA sequences in this sample. The V call is TRBV5-1, the J call TRBJ1-1; D might be TRBD1 (5 bases). Germline-derived CDR1 and CDR2 are SGHRS and YFSETQ. CDR3 length equals 14 residues. Between the trimmed V and J ends, which lost 0 bases and 1 base, there was a span of 7 bases. This CDR3 reads CASSLAGGNTEAFF. CDR3 in DNA: TGCGCCAGCAGCTTGGCCGGGGGGAACACTGAAGCTTTCTTT.

The chain has TRBV5-5 and TRBJ2-3, with D tentatively TRBD1 (6 bases). CDR3 length: 15 amino acids. V was clipped by 2 bases and J by 0 bases, with 10 bases between them. Germline-derived CDR1 and CDR2 are SGHKS and YYEKEE (reference sequence). The CDR3 DNA reads TGTGCCAGCAGCTTTGGGGACACGAGCACAGATACGCAGTATTTT. As protein: CASSFGDTSTDTQYF.

The rearrangement uses TRBV7-2 and TRBJ2-2; D remains unclear. The CDR3 consists of 13 residues. V was shortened by 1 base and J by 3 bases, with 3 bases between the two germline ends. Germline loops: CDR1 SGHTA, CDR2 FQGNSA. The CDR3 region has the DNA TGTGCCAGCAGCTTAGACTACACCGGGGAGCTGTTTTTT. It is translated as CASSLDYTGELFF.

This chain connects TRBV27 to TRBJ1-5; 10 nucleotides agree with TRBD1. V shed 8 bases, J shed 0 bases, and the junction held 13 bases outside the gene matches. Germline CDR1 is MNHEY and CDR2 is SMNVEV (reference sequence). This CDR3 is 18 amino acids long. The CDR3 DNA reads TGTGCCAGCGGACCGGGACAGGGGAAGAGGGATAGCAATCAGCCCCAGCATTTT. It is translated as CASGPGQGKRDSNQPQHF.

This chain links TRBV19 with TRBJ1-1; TRBD1 aligns across 8 bases. The V segment lost 3 bases and the J segment 0 bases; nucleotides outside the gene matches: 24. Germline V gene sequence: CDR1 LNHDA, CDR2 SQIVND (reference sequence). This CDR3 spans 22 amino acids. Here the CDR3 DNA reads TGTGCCAGTAGTATCCTTCGCGGACAGGGAGTTATCAGGCCAATTATGAACACTGAAGCTTTCTTT. Translated, it gives CASSILRGQGVIRPIMNTEAFF.

The chain uses TRBV25-1 and TRBJ1-5, with 9 bases lining up with TRBD1. The V gene's germline CDR1 is MGHDK and CDR2 SYGVNS. Germline trimming cut 7 bases from V and 4 bases from J; bases unmatched to any gene: 5. CDR3 size: 14 residues. CDR3 sequence reads: CASKGTGRNQPQHF. Written as DNA, the CDR3 is TGTGCCAGCAAAGGGACAGGGCGTAATCAGCCCCAGCATTTT.

This chain links TRBV3-1 (or the pseudogene TRBV3-2) with TRBJ2-7; 7 nucleotides align to TRBD2. Germline CDR1 is LGHDT and CDR2 is YNNKEL (reference sequence). This CDR3 is built from 15 residues. V was pared by 6 bases and J by 0 bases, with 8 bases of the junction left unmatched. The CDR3 coding sequence is TGTGCCAGCAGACCGTACGGGGGGAGCTCCTACGAGCAGTACTTC. Translation: CASRPYGGSSYEQYF.

The chain is built from TRBV29-1 and TRBJ1-2; TRBD1 aligns across 7 bases. In germline, CDR1 is SQVTM, CDR2 ANQGSEA. This CDR3 contains 15 residues. The junction had 12 bases not matched to a gene; V was cut back by 6 bases and J by 2 bases. CDR3 sequence reads: CSVGLAGTANYGYTF. The CDR3 DNA reads TGCAGCGTCGGATTAGCCGGGACAGCCAACTATGGCTACACCTTC. Variable domain in full (rest from reference TRBV29-1 and TRBJ1-2): SAVISQKPSRDICQRGTSLTIQCQVDSQVTMMFWYRQQPGQSLTLIATANQGSEATYESGFVIDKFPISRPNLTFSTLTVSNMSPEDSSIYLCSVGLAGTANYGYTFGSGTRLTVV.

CDR3 amino acids: CASSVGSGRSDEQFF. CDR3 bases: TGTGCCAGCTCAGTCGGCAGCGGGAGATCGGATGAGCAGTTCTTC. V usage is TRBV18 and J usage is TRBJ2-1, with TRBD2 identical over 8 bases. From germline, CDR1 is KGHSH and CDR2 LQKENI. V was clipped by 5 bases and J by 8 bases; unmatched bases: 11. This CDR3 has 15 residues.

This clone was counted a few times. Other DNA sequences in the sample encode the same CDR3. The CDR3 loop is CAWSVQDHQPQHF. CDR3 in DNA: TGTGCCTGGAGTGTCCAGGATCATCAGCCCCAGCATTTT. The V gene is TRBV30, the J gene TRBJ1-5; D is unclear. Trimming removed 0 bases at V and 5 bases at J, with 8 bases between. CDR3 length: 13 residues. The germline V gene encodes CDR1 GTSNPN and CDR2 SVGIG (reference sequence).

The chain links TRBV12-3 or TRBV12-4 to TRBJ2-7; D is unclear. V dropped 7 bases and J dropped 0 bases, with 10 bases sitting between them. CDR3 length: 13 residues. In DNA, the CDR3 is TGTGCCAGCACCTCTTCCCGCTCCTACGAGCAGTACTTC. It encodes CASTSSRSYEQYF.

This clone was detected only once. Here the CDR3 DNA reads TGTGCCAGTAGCCCGCAAGGGGGTGAAGCTTTCTTT. Translating gives CASSPQGGEAFF. The chain has TRBV19 and TRBJ1-1, with TRBD1 as a possible D gene (6 bases). Germline V CDR1 and CDR2: LNHDA, SQIVND (reference sequence). The CDR3 totals 12 residues. Trimming took off 6 bases at V and 7 bases at J, with 12 bases between the two ends.

V and J are TRBV27 and TRBJ2-1; TRBD1 aligns across 7 bases. J lost 7 bases, V lost 6 bases, and 15 bases had no gene match. The germline V gene has CDR1 MNHEY and CDR2 SMNVEV (reference sequence). The CDR3 runs 16 residues. The CDR3 region has the DNA TGTGCCAGCAGCCCGATAGGGACAGCCCTGAGGAATGAGCAGTTCTTC. Translating it yields CASSPIGTALRNEQFF.

There are a few counts of this clone. The J gene is TRBJ1-5, the V gene TRBV6-6; the match to TRBD1 covers 7 bases. J lost 4 bases, V lost 1 base, and 4 bases had no gene match. The CDR3 has 15 amino acids. The germline V gene has CDR1 MNHNY and CDR2 SVGAGI (reference sequence). The CDR3 reads CASSYLQGINQPQHF. The CDR3 DNA follows: TGTGCCAGCAGTTACTTACAGGGGATAAATCAGCCCCAGCATTTT.

This clone occurred many times. The rearrangement links TRBV4-1 to TRBJ2-7, with D hard to call. V was clipped by 2 bases and J by 5 bases, with 10 bases between them. The CDR3 is 13 residues long. Germline CDR1 and CDR2: MGHRA and YSYEKL. The CDR3 sequence: CASSQPSQDEQYF. In DNA form, the CDR3 reads TGCGCCAGCAGCCAACCCTCCCAGGACGAGCAGTACTTC.

The table lists this clone with a count of one. Other DNA sequences in the sample encode the same CDR3. V and J are TRBV7-8 and TRBJ2-2; 11 bases are a match to TRBD1. The CDR3 is 15 residues long. V dropped 4 bases and J dropped 5; count of bases not matched to a gene: 3. Germline values: CDR1 SGHVS, CDR2 FQNEAQ. The CDR3 spells CASSSGTGGTGELFF. CDR3 nucleotides: TGTGCCAGCAGCTCAGGGACAGGGGGTACCGGGGAGCTGTTTTTT.